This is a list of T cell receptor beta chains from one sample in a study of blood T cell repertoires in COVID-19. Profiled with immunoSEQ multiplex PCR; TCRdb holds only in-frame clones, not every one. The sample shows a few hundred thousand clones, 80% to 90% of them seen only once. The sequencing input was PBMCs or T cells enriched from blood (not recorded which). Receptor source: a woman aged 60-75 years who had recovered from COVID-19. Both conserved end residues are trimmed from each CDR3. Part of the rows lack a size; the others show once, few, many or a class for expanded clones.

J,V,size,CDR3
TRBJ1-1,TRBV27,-,ASSPTHGLNTEAF
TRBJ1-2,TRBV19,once,ASSFPGIFYGYT
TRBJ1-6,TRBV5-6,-,ASSRGTGISPLH
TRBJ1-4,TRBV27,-,ASSSNRGRNEKLF
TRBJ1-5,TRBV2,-,ASMWREGQPQH
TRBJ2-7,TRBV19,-,ASSMASGATTYEQY
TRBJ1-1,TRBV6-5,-,ASKEGAMNTEAF
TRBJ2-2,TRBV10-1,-,ASSPLGGPNTGELF
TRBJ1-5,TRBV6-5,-,ASSFTAYNQPQH
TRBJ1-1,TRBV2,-,ASGREGNTEAF
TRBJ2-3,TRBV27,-,ASSAQGGRGDTQY
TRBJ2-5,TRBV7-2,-,ASSPPSEAQY
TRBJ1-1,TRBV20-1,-,SATAGTEAF
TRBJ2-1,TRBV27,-,ASSLPGLAGGPMGNEQF
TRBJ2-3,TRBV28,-,ASSSPVNTQY
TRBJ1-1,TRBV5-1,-,ASSLGAANTEAF
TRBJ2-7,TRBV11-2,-,ASSYTRDRYEQY
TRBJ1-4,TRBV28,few,ASSFLGTNEKLF
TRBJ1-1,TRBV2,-,ASSEYTYTEAF
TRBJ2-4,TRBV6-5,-,ASSPPGQINIQY
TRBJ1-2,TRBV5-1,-,ASSLGDRGSGYT
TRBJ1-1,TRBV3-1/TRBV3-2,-,ASSSKGTGERTEAF
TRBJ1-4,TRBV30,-,AWSPPGQGEKLF
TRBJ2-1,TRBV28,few,ASSFTGRLYNEQF
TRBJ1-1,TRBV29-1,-,SVGDTYTEAF